Listed below are T cell receptor beta chains from one sample, sequenced in a study of regulatory T cells in long-lasting Graves disease. TCRdb called the multiplex PCR reads again in MiXCR, with one record for every CDR3 protein. This sample has under 450,000 distinct CDR3 sequences, with about 10% found just once. The same sample was also studied in work on T cells in Graves' hyperthyroidism and ophthalmopathy.

This sample comprised peripheral blood mononuclear cells (PBMCs), obtained at new diagnosis, from a patient treated with antithyroid drugs. The receptors were sampled from a woman younger than 35 with Graves disease. The conserved cysteine and the conserved F or W are not part of the CDR3 here. Each record gives: V gene, J gene, CDR3 protein.

TRBV3-1	TRBJ2-5	ASSQDLPGGSQETQY
TRBV24-1	TRBJ1-5	ATSAAGGSQPQH
TRBV28	TRBJ1-1	ASCIQGANTEAF
TRBV28	TRBJ2-5	ASSGLAVLEEETQY
TRBV6-5	TRBJ1-4	ASSYSMAQRGEKLF
TRBV19	TRBJ2-7	ASTPVGGASYEQY
TRBV6-1	TRBJ2-1	ASSQHSGGWEF
TRBV7-2	TRBJ2-1	ASSLRLAASYNEQF
TRBV6-2/TRBV6-3	TRBJ2-5	ASSRPAVQETQY
TRBV13	TRBJ2-1	ASSLSGHSYNEQF
TRBV12-3/TRBV12-4	TRBJ1-2	ASSFSPAEPGYT
TRBV7-8	TRBJ2-5	ASSSDWRGTQY
TRBV7-9	TRBJ1-6	ASSFWGTGDLSPLH
TRBV5-1	TRBJ1-3	ASSLLGLWTGNTIY
TRBV10-3	TRBJ2-3	AISDPPSGGTDTQY
TRBV6-2/TRBV6-3	TRBJ1-5	ASSYPPRQPQH
TRBV18	TRBJ2-5	ASSPLAVKQETQY
TRBV6-1	TRBJ2-2	ASGVMRGNTGELF
TRBV12-5	TRBJ2-3	ASGLVRGAYTDTQY
TRBV15	TRBJ1-6	ATSRDTYNSPLH
TRBV20-1	TRBJ2-3	SARTDTQY
TRBV12-5	TRBJ2-3	ASGPDREDTQY
TRBV6-4	TRBJ2-1	ASSERGGFNEQF
TRBV19	TRBJ1-1	ASLGGLRFLNTEAF
TRBV20-1	TRBJ2-2	SASGLAIRSTGELF
TRBV28	TRBJ1-2	ASSFGAGYGYT
TRBV7-2	TRBJ2-1	ATAPSLDEQF
TRBV4-1	TRBJ1-5	ASSQVRDRVYNQPQH
TRBV5-5	TRBJ1-2	ASSSGPGDGYT
TRBV9	TRBJ1-5	ASSVGGNNQPQH
TRBV29-1	TRBJ1-1	SVDKGSGTEAF
TRBV12-3/TRBV12-4	TRBJ1-2	ASWDRMVDGYT
TRBV7-2	TRBJ2-1	ASSLELVGFNEQF
TRBV2	TRBJ1-1	ASKELPGLNTEAF
TRBV27	TRBJ1-6	ASSTLTGGNSPLH
TRBV24-1	TRBJ2-2	ATSDSERGETGELF
TRBV10-3	TRBJ1-2	AIRIYDRQTNYGYT
TRBV6-2/TRBV6-3	TRBJ2-5	ASSPSGTAQETQY
TRBV7-9	TRBJ1-1	ASSSGQAGEAF
TRBV29-1	TRBJ2-7	SVALASYEQY
TRBV18	TRBJ2-1	ASSPSGPKYEQF
TRBV20-1	TRBJ2-7	SARGLAGRTYEQY
TRBV28	TRBJ1-1	ASSLVFGWPEAF
TRBV14	TRBJ2-7	ASSPPGTGGYEQY
TRBV13	TRBJ1-4	ASSQYRATNEKLF
TRBV3-1	TRBJ2-7	ASSIIDYEQY
TRBV6-1	TRBJ1-6	ASIENTIIWRLGHNSPLH
TRBV7-9	TRBJ2-5	ASLRLAGAQETQY
TRBV11-1	TRBJ2-2	ASTGLAVNTGELF
TRBV9	TRBJ2-6	ASSKGAGAGANVLT
TRBV27	TRBJ1-3	ASSSTPGSSGNTIY
TRBV20-1	TRBJ1-2	SAQGADGYT
TRBV7-9	TRBJ2-5	ASSPRSPRSTETQY
TRBV19	TRBJ1-5	ASSSRDRGGTYSNQPQH
TRBV5-6	TRBJ2-3	ASSDLARDSTQY